The text below deals with one T cell receptor (beta chain). This sample stems from a study of regulatory T cells in long-lasting Graves disease. With iRepertoire HTBI primers and Arm-PCR of CDR3 regions, TCR beta libraries were built. TCRdb re-called the multiplex PCR reads with MiXCR, one entry per CDR3 protein. The sample lists 360,000 or so distinct CDR3 sequences, 12% occurring once. CDR1 is LNHNV, CDR2 YYDKDF, per germline (reference sequence). J gave up 6 bases and V 0 bases, and 6 bases lay outside the gene matches. The CDR3 has 16 residues. Noted time point: newly diagnosed GD, antithyroid drugs for less than 3 months. Following extraction of RNA from PBMCs, that RNA was used to make the TCR library. These sequences were also reported in another study, on T cells in Graves' hyperthyroidism and ophthalmopathy. This second study notes: Patients aged 18 to 65 with hyperthyroidism were newly diagnosed, with duration under 2 months. Expanded thyroid clonotypes (above 0.001) were mostly also found in blood.

This chain connects TRBV15 to TRBJ2-1; 9 positions match TRBD1. The material was peripheral blood mononuclear cells (PBMCs), obtained at new diagnosis, from a patient treated with antithyroid drugs. The clonotype comes from a woman aged 18 to 35 with Graves disease. The CDR3 sequence is CATSRDAQTGGNEQFF. The CDR3 coding sequence is TGTGCCACCAGCAGAGATGCCCAGACAGGGGGCAATGAGCAGTTCTTC.